This TCR beta chain emerged from a study of T cell clonotyping in hematopoietic cell transplantation. Time point here: recipient sample about 28 days before transplant, after cytoreduction. This CDR3 is built from 18 residues. Looked up from germline, CDR1 is SSHAT and CDR2 is FNYEAQ (reference sequence). Using immunoSEQ multiplex PCR, the repertoire was profiled, and TCRdb retains in-frame clones only, with some absent. This table has fewer than 100,000 clones, 90% to 96% appearing once. Comments on this clone: One end of the junction varies from germline; a read error may be responsible.

The sequencing used peripheral blood mononuclear cells, collected before stem cell transplant. The chain has TRBV7-7 and TRBJ2-7; 11 bases agree with TRBD2. The clonotype originates from a woman in her forties or fifties with acute myeloid leukemia. Some clones in this sample may be carry-over from other donors' samples. CDR3 DNA: TGTGCTAGCAGCTTAGGCCCACCTACTAGCGGGAGCCCGAACGAGCAGTACTTC. Translation gives CASSLGPPTSGSPNEQYF. The whole variable domain, remainder taken from reference TRBV7-7 and TRBJ2-7, is GAGVSQSPRYKVTKRGQDVTLRCDPISSHATLYWYQQALGQGPEFLTYFNYEAQPDKSGLPSDRFSAERPEGSISTLTIQRTEQRDSAMYRCASSLGPPTSGSPNEQYFGPGTRLTVT.